The 31 T cell receptor beta chains given below trace back to one sample, sequenced in a study of T cells in Graves' hyperthyroidism and ophthalmopathy. Amplified regions were TCR beta CDR3 sequences from RNA transcripts. First-round RT-PCR of the TCR CDR3 relied on the HTBI primer set. TCRdb ran MiXCR on the multiplex PCR reads and lists one entry per CDR3 protein. The sample consists of about 360,000 distinct CDR3 sequences, less than 15% of them appearing once. The sample consisted of blood. These receptors originate from a man between 25 and 39 years old with Graves' hyperthyroidism that later progressed to Graves' ophthalmopathy.

At least ten counts were recorded for this clonotype. The V call is TRBV28, the J call TRBJ1-2, with unresolved D. Between the trimmed V and J ends, which lost 4 bases and 8 bases, there was a span of 11 bases. The CDR3 loop spans 12 amino acids. CDR1 and CDR2 (germline): MDHEN, SYDVKM. CDR3: CASSSGHRGYTF. The CDR3 region has the DNA TGTGCCAGCAGTTCCGGGCACAGAGGCTACACCTTC.

This clonotype has a count of ten or more. This chain joins TRBV7-9 and TRBJ2-3; the D call may be TRBD1 or TRBD2 (5 bases each). The V end lost 5 bases, the J end lost 2 bases, and 29 bases lay between the germline ends. Germline loops: CDR1 SEHNR, CDR2 FQNEAQ (reference sequence). This CDR3 contains 20 residues. Written as DNA, the CDR3 is TGTGCCAGCAGCACCCACCCCCACCTGGGACGGGCCGGAATCACAGATACGCAGTATTTT. This encodes CASSTHPHLGRAGITDTQYF. Looking up the rest from reference TRBV7-9 and TRBJ2-3 gives the full variable domain: DTGVSQNPRHKITKRGQNVTFRCDPISEHNRLYWYRQTLGQGPEFLTYFQNEAQLEKSRLLSDRFSAERPKGSFSTLEIQRTEQGDSAMYLCASSTHPHLGRAGITDTQYFGPGTRLTVL.

This clonotype has a count of ten or more. The chain employs TRBV6-1 and TRBJ1-5, with TRBD1 matching over 7 bases. CDR1 and CDR2 (germline): MNHNS, SASEGT. The CDR3 is 14 residues long. V lost 5 bases and J lost 7; bases outside the gene matches: 8. The CDR3 region has the DNA TGTGCCAGCAGTTTCGATCACAGGGGACAGCCCCAGCATTTT. Its translation is CASSFDHRGQPQHF.

The genes are TRBV10-3 and TRBJ2-2; 12 bases are a match to TRBD2. V lost 4 bases and J lost 16; bases outside the gene matches: 7. CDR1 and CDR2 from the germline V gene are ENHRY and SYGVKD. This CDR3 spans 13 amino acids. In nucleotides, the CDR3 is TGTGCCATCAGTGTTTCCGGGACTAGCGGGTGGTTTTTT. Protein sequence: CAISVSGTSGWFF.

This clonotype was recorded at least ten times. V is TRBV4-1 and J is TRBJ1-1; D call uncertain. CDR1 and CDR2 from the germline V gene are MGHRA and YSYEKL. With 1 base removed from V and 2 bases from J, the gap between germline ends came to 8 bases. The CDR3 covers 14 residues. CDR3 DNA: TGCGCCAGCAGCCAAGCAGGTAGTAACACTGAAGCTTTCTTT. Translation: CASSQAGSNTEAFF.

This clonotype has ten or more counts. This CDR3 is CSVYRDPIYEQYF. The CDR3 DNA is TGCAGTGTCTACAGGGACCCGATATACGAGCAGTACTTC. The chain carries TRBV20-1 and TRBJ2-7; D possibly corresponds to TRBD1 (6 bases). Germline assignment: CDR1 DFQATT and CDR2 SNEGSKA (reference sequence). The CDR3 runs to 13 residues. Trimming took off 7 bases at V and 4 bases at J, with 17 bases between the two ends.

This clonotype was detected ten times or more. The chain has TRBV4-2 and TRBJ2-6, with D possibly being TRBD1 (6 bases). CDR1 and CDR2 from the germline V gene are LGHNA and YNFKEQ. CDR3 length equals 15 residues. Trimming cost V 4 bases and J 0 bases, with 7 bases left between them. The CDR3 reads CASSRTDSGANVLTF. DNA for the CDR3: TGTGCCAGCAGCCGGACAGACTCTGGGGCCAACGTCCTGACTTTC.

The J gene is TRBJ2-1, the V gene TRBV25-1; D gene uncertain. The germline gives CDR1 MGHDK, CDR2 SYGVNS. The length of the CDR3 is 11 residues. The V gene lost 4 bases and the J gene lost 9 bases, with 7 bases spanning the gap. The CDR3 loop is CASSAESEQFF. CDR3 nucleotide sequence: TGTGCCAGCAGTGCTGAGTCTGAGCAGTTCTTC.

A few counts support this clonotype. Sequence at one end of the junction differs from germline and may be a read error. V and J are TRBV12-3 or TRBV12-4 and TRBJ2-5, with 8 bases fitting TRBD2. This CDR3 has 15 residues. CDR3: CASSQSGGGQKTQYF. The CDR3 coding sequence is TGTGCCAGCAGTCAATCGGGGGGGGGCCAAAAGACCCAGTACTTC.

In the case of this clonotype: A much bigger clone sits one base away, suggesting this may be a read error. The J gene is TRBJ2-1, the V gene TRBV7-3; possibly TRBD1 or TRBD2 for D (6 bases each). In germline, CDR1 is SGHTA, CDR2 FQGTGA. The CDR3 totals 16 residues. The DNA for the CDR3 is TGTGCCAGCAGCTTGGGTTTGGGGGGCAGATACAATGATCAGTTCTTC. Its translation is CASSLGLGGRYNDQFF.

There are many counts of this clonotype. This chain joins TRBV6-1 and TRBJ1-6; D gene uncertain. V was cut by 5 bases and J by 8 bases, with 16 bases left in between. The CDR3 is 15 residues long. Per germline, CDR1 MNHNS and CDR2 SASEGT. The CDR3 reads CASSYTGRPDSPLHF. The CDR3 DNA sequence: TGTGCCAGCAGTTATACCGGGAGACCCGATTCACCCCTCCACTTT.

This clonotype was recorded many times. This rearrangement joins TRBV5-1 to TRBJ2-7; 10 nucleotides line up with TRBD1. CDR3 size: 14 residues. Per the germline V gene, CDR1 is SGHRS and CDR2 is YFSETQ. After removal of 4 bases from V and 2 bases from J, the junction contained 3 bases not matched to a gene. CDR3 DNA sequence: TGCGCCAGCAGCCGTGGACAGGGGGCCTACGAGCAGTACTTC. It translates to CASSRGQGAYEQYF.

At least ten counts were recorded for this clonotype. The chain couples TRBV2 to TRBJ2-7; TRBD1 matches 7 bases. The germline gives CDR1 SNHLY, CDR2 FYNNEI. The V segment lost 6 bases and the J segment 0 bases; nucleotides outside the gene matches: 5. The CDR3 is made up of 14 amino acids. The CDR3 DNA sequence: TGTGCCAGCAGGGGGACAGATATCTCCTACGAGCAGTACTTC. Protein: CASRGTDISYEQYF. The full variable domain, rest sourced from reference TRBV2 and TRBJ2-7, is EPEVTQTPSHQVTQMGQEVILRCVPISNHLYFYWYRQILGQKVEFLVSFYNNEISEKSEIFDDQFSVERPDGSNFTLKIRSTKLEDSAMYFCASRGTDISYEQYFGPGTRLTVT.

The chain combines TRBV7-9 with TRBJ2-7; 7 nucleotides line up with TRBD1. CDR1 and CDR2 from the germline V gene are SEHNR and FQNEAQ (reference sequence). CDR3 length: 16 amino acids. Unmatched junction bases numbered 15, after V lost 5 bases and J lost 5 bases. CDR3 DNA sequence: TGTGCCAGCAGCGGTCAGGGGGACACGGACCTCCACGAGCAGTACTTC. Protein: CASSGQGDTDLHEQYF.

The chain uses TRBV7-9 and TRBJ2-7; possible D gene TRBD1, 5 bases. Trimming pared 1 base from V and 7 bases from J, leaving 8 bases between. The CDR3 is made up of 12 amino acids. The germline CDR1 and CDR2 sequences are SEHNR and FQNEAQ (reference sequence). CDR3 coding DNA: TGTGCCAGCAGCTTAGATTACAGGGAGCAGTACTTC. Protein product: CASSLDYREQYF.

Written as DNA, the CDR3 is TGTGCCGCCACGGGGGTGCGCACAGATACGCAGTATTTT. It codes for CAATGVRTDTQYF. This rearrangement joins TRBV6-1 to TRBJ2-3; the D gene is possibly TRBD2 (6 bases). Trimming shortened V by 11 bases and J by 1 base, and 13 bases separated the two germline ends. Germline V gene data show CDR1 as MNHNS and CDR2 as SASEGT. The CDR3 has 13 amino acids.

The V call is TRBV6-8, the J call TRBJ1-2; D gene unclear. The CDR3 has 13 residues. Germline CDR1 is MNHGY and CDR2 is SAAAGT. Trimming stripped 2 bases from V and 0 bases from J, with 4 bases between. The CDR3 DNA is TGTGCCAGCAGTTACGCATCTAACTATGGCTACACCTTC. Translated, it gives CASSYASNYGYTF.

There are many counts of this clonotype. The rearrangement joins TRBV20-1 to TRBJ1-1, with no clear D. The CDR3 consists of 14 residues. CDR1 is DFQATT, CDR2 SNEGSKA, per germline (reference sequence). The V and J ends lost 5 bases and 2 bases respectively, with 15 bases between them. The CDR3 region has the DNA TGCAGTGCTCAGGCGGCGGAGTTTAACACTGAAGCTTTCTTT. This encodes CSAQAAEFNTEAFF.

This clonotype was observed many times. The gene calls are TRBV28 and TRBJ2-5; D ambiguous. Germline V gene data show CDR1 as MDHEN and CDR2 as SYDVKM. V was clipped by 3 bases and J by 2 bases, with 7 bases between them. The CDR3 extends over 13 amino acids. The CDR3 DNA reads as TGTGCCAGCAGTTTCGTACAGCAAGAGACCCAGTACTTC. Its protein is CASSFVQQETQYF.

The rearrangement uses TRBV4-2 and TRBJ2-1; possible D gene TRBD2, 5 bases. Germline assignment: CDR1 LGHNA and CDR2 YNFKEQ. V gave up 1 base and J gave up 4 bases, with 11 bases separating them. This CDR3 is built from 15 residues. The CDR3 DNA reads as TGTGCCAGCAGCCAAGGGGAACTAGGTTACAATGAGCAGTTCTTC. It translates to CASSQGELGYNEQFF.

This clonotype has ten or more counts. The V gene is TRBV12-3 or TRBV12-4, the J gene TRBJ2-7; 10 nucleotides line up with TRBD2. V dropped 5 bases and J dropped 3; count of bases not matched to a gene: 7. The CDR3 totals 15 residues. CDR3 coding DNA: TGTGCCAGCAGTCGCCCGGGACTAGCGAACTACGAGCAGTACTTC. Encoded protein: CASSRPGLANYEQYF.

The rearrangement joins TRBV11-3 to TRBJ2-1; D possibly corresponds to TRBD1 (5 bases). From germline, CDR1 is SGHNT and CDR2 YENEEA. This CDR3 has 16 amino acids. V lost 5 bases to trimming and J lost 0 bases, with 14 bases between them. The CDR3 nucleotides are TGTGCCAGCAGCACCAGACAGCGAAGCTCCTACAATGAGCAGTTCTTC. Encoded protein: CASSTRQRSSYNEQFF.

The J gene is TRBJ2-7, the V gene TRBV25-1, with a possible D match to TRBD1 (7 bases). Germline V gene data show CDR1 as MGHDK and CDR2 as SYGVNS. The CDR3 is made up of 17 amino acids. The ends were cut back, 4 bases at V and 4 bases at J, with 23 bases in the middle. CDR3 sequence reads: CASSAGGRITSEYEQYF. For the CDR3, the DNA is TGTGCCAGCAGTGCAGGGGGGCGTATCACATCCGAGTACGAGCAGTACTTC.

This clonotype was counted at least ten times. The chain recombines TRBV6-1 with TRBJ1-5, with a tentative D call TRBD1 (5 bases). The CDR3 has 16 residues. The ends were cut back, 8 bases at V and 2 bases at J, with 19 bases in the middle. Germline CDR1 reads MNHNS; CDR2 reads SASEGT. CDR3 sequence: CASSKAGDAGNQPQHF. The CDR3 DNA is TGTGCCAGCTCAAAGGCGGGGGATGCGGGCAATCAGCCCCAGCATTTT.

This clonotype was counted between two and nine times. J is TRBJ1-2 and V is TRBV29-1; 7 bases are a match to TRBD1. The trim removed 6 bases at V and 4 bases at J, leaving 8 bases unmatched. The CDR3 contains 13 residues. Germline CDR1 SQVTM, CDR2 ANQGSEA. DNA for the CDR3: TGCAGCGTGACCGGGACAGCCCGCTATGGCTACACCTTC. The encoded protein is CSVTGTARYGYTF.

Regarding this clonotype: This may stem from a read error, because a much larger clone lies one nucleotide away. This chain links TRBV7-8 with TRBJ1-2; 9 nucleotides line up with TRBD1. After removal of 1 base from V and 6 bases from J, the junction contained 6 bases not matched to a gene. The CDR3 has 15 amino acids. Germline V lookup: CDR1 SGHVS, CDR2 FQNEAQ. In DNA form, the CDR3 reads TGTGCCAGCAGCTTAGTACAGGGGGCGACCCATGGCTACACCTTC. Protein product: CASSLVQGATHGYTF.

This clonotype occurred many times. V usage is TRBV2 and J usage is TRBJ1-1, with 8 bases aligning to TRBD1. V shed 6 bases and J 1 base; nucleotides not matched to a gene: 7. The CDR3 has 15 residues. Per germline, CDR1 SNHLY and CDR2 FYNNEI. The CDR3 DNA sequence: TGTGCCAGCAGGGAAAGACAGGGGCCGAACACTGAAGCTTTCTTT. It translates to CASRERQGPNTEAFF.

This clonotype was counted many times. V and J are TRBV11-2 and TRBJ2-7; D may be TRBD1 (7 bases). CDR3 length: 15 residues. Per germline, CDR1 SGHAT and CDR2 FQNNGV. Trimming removed 1 base from V and 2 bases from J, with 12 bases in between. The CDR3 loop is CASSLGQGGPYEQYF. DNA for the CDR3: TGTGCCAGCAGCTTAGGGCAGGGGGGACCCTACGAGCAGTACTTC.

The V and J genes are TRBV30 and TRBJ2-5; D possibly corresponds to TRBD1 (5 bases). The CDR3 has 13 residues. Germline V lookup: CDR1 GTSNPN, CDR2 SVGIG (reference sequence). V lost 3 bases and J lost 2, with 10 bases in between. The CDR3 is CAWRRQWQETQYF. CDR3 nucleotide sequence: TGTGCCTGGAGGAGACAGTGGCAAGAGACCCAGTACTTC.

This clonotype was observed many times. V and J are TRBV28 and TRBJ1-2; tentatively, D is TRBD1 (6 bases). The CDR3 is 13 residues long. CDR1 is MDHEN and CDR2 is SYDVKM in the germline V gene. V lost 2 bases and J 5 bases, leaving 9 bases between the germline ends. The CDR3 nucleotides read TGTGCCAGCAGTTTACGGACAGTTTATGGCTACACCTTC. Translating it yields CASSLRTVYGYTF.

This clonotype occurred many times. This chain uses TRBV7-2 with TRBJ2-3; D is possibly TRBD2 (6 bases). The CDR3 has 14 residues. Germline-derived CDR1 and CDR2 are SGHTA and FQGNSA. Between the trimmed V and J ends, which lost 3 bases and 2 bases, there was a span of 9 bases. CDR3 loop: CASSLRGDTDTQYF. The DNA of the CDR3 is TGTGCCAGCAGCTTGCGGGGTGACACAGATACGCAGTATTTT.